This TCR beta chain was profiled in a study of control samples from healthy donors and cancer patients. TCRdb's copy holds only in-frame clones and misses some; the assay was immunoSEQ multiplex PCR. The sample has tens of thousands of clones, 90% seen once. Germline V gives CDR1 MNHEY, CDR2 SVGAGI. V was cut by 10 bases and J by 7 bases, with 16 bases left in between. This CDR3 is built from 13 residues. This chain uses TRBV6-5 with TRBJ2-2, with D possibly matching TRBD2 (6 bases). Material for sequencing was PBMCs. This TCR came from a man in his 60s with colorectal cancer. The DNA for the CDR3 is TGTGCCATGACACCGACGGGAGTCGGGGAGCTGTTTTTT. It translates to CAMTPTGVGELFF.